This TCR beta chain was captured by sequencing in a study of Graves' ophthalmopathy and Graves' hyperthyroidism. Across the whole study: Stable hyperthyroid donors showed no ophthalmopathy during 18 months follow-up.

RNA transcripts were the source from which TCR beta CDR3 regions were amplified. In the first round, RT-PCR was carried out with HTBI primers, and a multiplex PCR formed the second round. TCRdb itself ran the multiplex PCR reads through MiXCR, one entry per CDR3 protein. This sample yields 580,000 or so distinct CDR3 sequences, of which less than 45% are seen a single time; roughly 4% belongs to the top ten. Germline V lookup: CDR1 SNHLY, CDR2 FYNNEI. Trimming took off 3 bases at V and 5 bases at J, with 8 bases between the two ends. The CDR3 has 13 amino acids. This clonotype was recorded only once. The antigen is unknown. Study results and limitations: Discriminating ophthalmopathy from stable hyperthyroidism, a 13-signature model attained a sensitivity of about 90% and a specificity of just under 84%.

The chain recombines TRBV2 with TRBJ1-5; D may be TRBD1 (5 bases). This sequence originates from an adult man with Graves' hyperthyroidism. The specimen sequenced was peripheral blood or thyroid tissue (not recorded which). The DNA for the CDR3 is TGTGCCAGCAGTGAGGGGCTGGATCAGCCCCAGCATTTT. As protein: CASSEGLDQPQHF.